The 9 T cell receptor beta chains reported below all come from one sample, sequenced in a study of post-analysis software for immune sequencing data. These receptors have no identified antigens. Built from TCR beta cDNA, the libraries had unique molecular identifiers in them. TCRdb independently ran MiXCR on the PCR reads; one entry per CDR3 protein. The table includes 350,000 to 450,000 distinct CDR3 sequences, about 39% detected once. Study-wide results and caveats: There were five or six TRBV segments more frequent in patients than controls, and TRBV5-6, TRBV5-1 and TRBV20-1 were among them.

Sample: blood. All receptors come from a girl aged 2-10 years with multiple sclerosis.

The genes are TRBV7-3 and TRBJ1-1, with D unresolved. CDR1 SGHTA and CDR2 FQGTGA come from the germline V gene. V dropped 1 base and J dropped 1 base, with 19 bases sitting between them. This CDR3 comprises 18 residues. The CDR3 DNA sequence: TGTGCCAGCAGCTTAATGTCTACAGCCGATCCGAGGAACACTGAAGCTTTCTTT. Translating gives CASSLMSTADPRNTEAFF.

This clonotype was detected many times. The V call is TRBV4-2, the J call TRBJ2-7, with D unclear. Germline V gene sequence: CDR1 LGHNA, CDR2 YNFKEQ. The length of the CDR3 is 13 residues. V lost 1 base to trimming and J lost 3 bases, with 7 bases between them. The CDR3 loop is CASSQAPGYEQYF. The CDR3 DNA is TGTGCCAGCAGCCAAGCCCCCGGCTACGAGCAGTACTTC.

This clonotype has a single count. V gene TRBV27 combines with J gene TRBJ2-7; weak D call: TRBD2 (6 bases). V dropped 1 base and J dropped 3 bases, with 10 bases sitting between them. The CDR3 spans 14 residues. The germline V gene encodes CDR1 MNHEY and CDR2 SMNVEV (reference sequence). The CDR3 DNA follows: TGTGCCAGCAGTTTATTGGGCGGGAACTACGAGCAGTACTTC. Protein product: CASSLLGGNYEQYF.

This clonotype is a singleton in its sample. In DNA, the CDR3 is TGCAGTGCGGAAGGACACCACGAGCAGTACTTC. This codes for CSAEGHHEQYF. The chain has TRBV20-1 and TRBJ2-4; D might be TRBD1 (5 bases). Matching the DNA end better, TRBJ2-7 makes the J call doubtful. The CDR3 spans 11 residues. Germline V CDR1 and CDR2: DFQATT, SNEGSKA (reference sequence).

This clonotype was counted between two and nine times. CDR3 in DNA: TGCAGCGTCCCATATGGGACTAGCGGGGGTCGTGAGCAGTTCTTC. It translates to CSVPYGTSGGREQFF. The chain joins TRBV29-1 to TRBJ2-1; 14 bases agree with TRBD2. Germline V gives CDR1 SQVTM, CDR2 ANQGSEA. Trimming removed 6 bases from V and 9 bases from J; junction bases left unmatched: 10. The CDR3 runs to 15 residues.

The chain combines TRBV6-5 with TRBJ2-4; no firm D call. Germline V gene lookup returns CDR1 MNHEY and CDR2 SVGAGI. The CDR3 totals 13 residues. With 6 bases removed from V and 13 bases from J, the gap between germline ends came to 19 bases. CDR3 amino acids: CASRISNYYGQYF. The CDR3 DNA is TGTGCCAGCAGGATCTCGAACTACTACGGGCAGTACTTC.

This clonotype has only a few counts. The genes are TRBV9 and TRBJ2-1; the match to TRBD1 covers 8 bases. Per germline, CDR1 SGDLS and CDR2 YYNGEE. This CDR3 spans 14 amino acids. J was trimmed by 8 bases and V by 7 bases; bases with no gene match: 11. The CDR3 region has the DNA TGTGCCAGCTCCCGGACAGGGCTAGGCCATGAGCAGTTCTTC. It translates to CASSRTGLGHEQFF.

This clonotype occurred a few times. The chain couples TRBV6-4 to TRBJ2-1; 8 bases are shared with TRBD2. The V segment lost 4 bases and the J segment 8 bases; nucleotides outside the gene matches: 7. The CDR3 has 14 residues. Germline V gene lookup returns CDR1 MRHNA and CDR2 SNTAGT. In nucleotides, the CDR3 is TGTGCCAGCAGTGCCTCGGGGGGGCCCGATGAGCAGTTCTTC. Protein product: CASSASGGPDEQFF.

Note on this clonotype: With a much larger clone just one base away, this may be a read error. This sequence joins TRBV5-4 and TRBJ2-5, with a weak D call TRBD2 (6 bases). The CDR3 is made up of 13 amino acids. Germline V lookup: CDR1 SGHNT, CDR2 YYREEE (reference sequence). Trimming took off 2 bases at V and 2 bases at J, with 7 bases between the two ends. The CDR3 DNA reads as TGTGCCAGCAGCTTTGGGGGGCAAGAGACCCAGTACTTC. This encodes CASSFGGQETQYF.